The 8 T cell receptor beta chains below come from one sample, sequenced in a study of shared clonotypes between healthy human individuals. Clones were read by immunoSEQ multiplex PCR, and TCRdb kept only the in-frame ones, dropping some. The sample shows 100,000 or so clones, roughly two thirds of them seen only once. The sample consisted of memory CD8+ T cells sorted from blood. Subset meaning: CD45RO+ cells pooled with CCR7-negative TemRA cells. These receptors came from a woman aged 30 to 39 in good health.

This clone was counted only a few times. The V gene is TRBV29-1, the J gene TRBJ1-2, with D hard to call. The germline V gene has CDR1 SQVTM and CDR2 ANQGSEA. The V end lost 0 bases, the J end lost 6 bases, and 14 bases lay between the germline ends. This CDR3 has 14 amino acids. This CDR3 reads CSVEDGRDKDGYTF. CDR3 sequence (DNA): TGCAGCGTTGAAGATGGAAGGGATAAGGATGGCTACACCTTC. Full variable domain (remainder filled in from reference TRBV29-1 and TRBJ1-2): SAVISQKPSRDICQRGTSLTIQCQVDSQVTMMFWYRQQPGQSLTLIATANQGSEATYESGFVIDKFPISRPNLTFSTLTVSNMSPEDSSIYLCSVEDGRDKDGYTFGSGTRLTVV.

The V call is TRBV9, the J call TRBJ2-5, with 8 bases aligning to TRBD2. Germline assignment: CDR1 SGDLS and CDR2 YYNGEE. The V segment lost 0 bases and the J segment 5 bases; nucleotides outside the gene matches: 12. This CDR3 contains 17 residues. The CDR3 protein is CASSVETSSGFLETQYF. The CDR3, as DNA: TGTGCCAGCAGCGTAGAAACTTCTAGCGGGTTTTTGGAGACCCAGTACTTC.

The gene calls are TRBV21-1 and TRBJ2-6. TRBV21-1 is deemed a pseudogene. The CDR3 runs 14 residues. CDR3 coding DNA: TGTGCCAGCAGGGGGGAGTATTTGGGCAACGTCCTGACTTTC. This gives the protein CASRGEYLGNVLTF.

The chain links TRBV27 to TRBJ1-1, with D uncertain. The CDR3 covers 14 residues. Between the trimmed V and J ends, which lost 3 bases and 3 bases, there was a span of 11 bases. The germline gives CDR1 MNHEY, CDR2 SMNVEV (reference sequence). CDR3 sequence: CASSFSHLHTEAFF. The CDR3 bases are TGTGCCAGCAGTTTTTCGCATCTTCACACTGAAGCTTTCTTT.

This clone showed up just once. In nucleotides, the CDR3 is TGTGCCAGCAGCCCGGACGGGAGCTCTGGAAACACCATATATTTT. It translates to CASSPDGSSGNTIYF. This chain joins TRBV5-4 and TRBJ1-3; D is ambiguous. Trimming left V 4 bases short and J 0 bases short, with 11 bases between. Germline V gene lookup returns CDR1 SGHNT and CDR2 YYREEE (reference sequence). The CDR3 runs 15 residues.

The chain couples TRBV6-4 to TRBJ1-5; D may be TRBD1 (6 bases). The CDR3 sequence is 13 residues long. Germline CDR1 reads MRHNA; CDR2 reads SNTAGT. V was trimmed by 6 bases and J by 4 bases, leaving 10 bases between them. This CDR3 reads CASSRDINQPQHF. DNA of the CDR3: TGTGCCAGCAGCCGGGACATAAATCAGCCCCAGCATTTT.

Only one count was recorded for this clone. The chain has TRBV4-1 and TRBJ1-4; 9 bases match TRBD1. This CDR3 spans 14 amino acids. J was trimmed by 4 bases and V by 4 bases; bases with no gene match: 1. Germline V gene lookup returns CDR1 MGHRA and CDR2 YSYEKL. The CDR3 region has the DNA TGCGCCAGCAGCCGGACAGGGGTTAATGAAAAACTGTTTTTT. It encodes CASSRTGVNEKLFF.

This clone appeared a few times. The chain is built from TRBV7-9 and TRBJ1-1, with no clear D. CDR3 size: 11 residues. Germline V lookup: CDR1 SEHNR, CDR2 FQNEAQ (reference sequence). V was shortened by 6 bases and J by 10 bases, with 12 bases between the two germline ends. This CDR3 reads CASRPGPAAFF. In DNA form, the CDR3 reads TGTGCCAGCAGGCCAGGACCGGCAGCTTTCTTT.